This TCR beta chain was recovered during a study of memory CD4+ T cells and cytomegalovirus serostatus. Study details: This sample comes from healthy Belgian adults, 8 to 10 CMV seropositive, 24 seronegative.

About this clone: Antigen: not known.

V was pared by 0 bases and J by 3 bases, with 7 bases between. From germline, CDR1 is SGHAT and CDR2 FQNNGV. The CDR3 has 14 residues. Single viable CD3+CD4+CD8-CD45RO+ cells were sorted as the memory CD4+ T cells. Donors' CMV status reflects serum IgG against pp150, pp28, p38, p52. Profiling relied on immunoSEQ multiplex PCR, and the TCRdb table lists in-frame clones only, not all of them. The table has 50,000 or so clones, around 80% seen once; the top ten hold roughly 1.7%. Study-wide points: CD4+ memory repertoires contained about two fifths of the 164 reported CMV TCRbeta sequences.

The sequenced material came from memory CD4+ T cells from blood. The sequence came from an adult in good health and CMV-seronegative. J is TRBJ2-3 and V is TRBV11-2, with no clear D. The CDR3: CASSLDGSTDTQYF. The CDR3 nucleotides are TGTGCCAGCAGCTTAGATGGGTCTACAGATACGCAGTATTTT.